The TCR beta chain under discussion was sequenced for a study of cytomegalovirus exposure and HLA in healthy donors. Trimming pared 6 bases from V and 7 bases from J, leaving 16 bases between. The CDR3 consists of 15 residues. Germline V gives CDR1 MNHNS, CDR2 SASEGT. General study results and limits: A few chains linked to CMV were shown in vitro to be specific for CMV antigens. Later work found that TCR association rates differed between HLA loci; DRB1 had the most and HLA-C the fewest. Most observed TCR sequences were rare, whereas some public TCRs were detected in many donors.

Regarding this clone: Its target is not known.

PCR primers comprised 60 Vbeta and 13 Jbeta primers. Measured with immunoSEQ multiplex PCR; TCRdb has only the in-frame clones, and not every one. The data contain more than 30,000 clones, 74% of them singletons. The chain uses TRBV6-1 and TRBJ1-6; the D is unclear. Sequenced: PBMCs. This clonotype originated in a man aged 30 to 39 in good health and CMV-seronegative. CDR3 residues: CASRWSAGLNSPLHF. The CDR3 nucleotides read TGTGCCAGCAGGTGGAGCGCGGGGTTAAATTCACCCCTCCACTTT.